The 20 T cell receptor beta chains below come from one sample, sequenced in a study of blood T cell repertoires in COVID-19. Produced via immunoSEQ multiplex PCR; TCRdb's table is partial and in-frame only. In the table there are about 60,000 clones, about four fifths of which are singletons. Sequencing was carried out using peripheral blood. These receptors came from a man aged 65 to 79 with active COVID-19.

The rearrangement links TRBV5-1 to TRBJ1-1; D is uncertain. V was pared by 0 bases and J by 8 bases, with 14 bases between. Germline assignment: CDR1 SGHRS and CDR2 YFSETQ. The CDR3 consists of 14 residues. The CDR3, as DNA: TGCGCCAGCAGCTTGGCGACGGGCCTAGCAGAAGCTTTCTTT. Translating gives CASSLATGLAEAFF.

This clone was seen a few times. The chain carries TRBV4-3 and TRBJ1-1; no clear D gene. Trimming took off 0 bases at V and 4 bases at J, with 9 bases between the two ends. Germline-derived CDR1 and CDR2 are LGHNA and YSLEER. The CDR3 spans 14 residues. The CDR3 loop is CASSQEMRGTEAFF. CDR3 DNA: TGCGCCAGCAGCCAAGAGATGCGGGGCACTGAAGCTTTCTTT.

V and J are TRBV15 and TRBJ1-4, with D possibly being TRBD1 (6 bases). Looked up from germline, CDR1 is LNHNV and CDR2 is YYDKDF (reference sequence). V shed 5 bases and J shed 5 bases, with 9 bases lying between them. The CDR3 length is 13 residues. The CDR3 is CATSGGQNEKLFF. The DNA for the CDR3 is TGTGCCACCAGCGGTGGACAGAATGAAAAACTGTTTTTT.

V gene TRBV28 combines with J gene TRBJ1-5, with a weak D call TRBD1 (6 bases). CDR1 is MDHEN, CDR2 SYDVKM, per germline. The CDR3 extends over 15 amino acids. The V end lost 2 bases, the J end lost 7 bases, and 15 bases lay between the germline ends. CDR3 sequence reads: CASSLGQGYRQPQHF. The CDR3 DNA follows: TGTGCCAGCAGTTTAGGGCAGGGGTATCGACAGCCCCAGCATTTT. The whole variable domain, filled in from reference TRBV28 and TRBJ1-5, reads DVKVTQSSRYLVKRTGEKVFLECVQDMDHENMFWYRQDPGLGLRLIYFSYDVKMKEKGDIPEGYSVSREKKERFSLILESASTNQTSMYLCASSLGQGYRQPQHFGDGTRLSIL.

The rearrangement uses TRBV11-2 and TRBJ1-1; a weak D match, TRBD1 (5 bases). This CDR3 contains 14 residues. V lost 5 bases and J lost 4, with 14 bases in between. Germline CDR1 SGHAT, CDR2 FQNNGV. The CDR3, as DNA: TGTGCCAGCAGCCCCCTGGGGGGAAGCACTGAAGCTTTCTTT. Encoded protein: CASSPLGGSTEAFF.

The rearrangement links TRBV28 to TRBJ2-7, with D possibly TRBD1 on 6 matching bases. Per germline, CDR1 MDHEN and CDR2 SYDVKM. V lost 2 bases to trimming and J lost 5 bases, with 10 bases between them. This CDR3 is 13 amino acids long. The chain's CDR3 is CASSLSRGHEQYF. CDR3 nucleotide sequence: TGTGCCAGCAGTTTAAGCAGGGGCCACGAGCAGTACTTC.

The CDR3 loop is CASRRRIRNTEAFF. The CDR3, as DNA: TGTGCCAGCAGGCGGAGAATTCGGAACACTGAAGCTTTCTTT. This chain connects TRBV28 to TRBJ1-1; D gene unclear. The CDR3 loop spans 14 amino acids. CDR1 and CDR2 (germline): MDHEN, SYDVKM. V was clipped by 6 bases and J by 1 base, with 12 bases between them. The complete variable domain, with remaining parts taken from reference TRBV28 and TRBJ1-1, reads DVKVTQSSRYLVKRTGEKVFLECVQDMDHENMFWYRQDPGLGLRLIYFSYDVKMKEKGDIPEGYSVSREKKERFSLILESASTNQTSMYLCASRRRIRNTEAFFGQGTRLTVV.

The CDR3 sequence: CASSQAGVGTEAFF. CDR3 sequence (DNA): TGTGCCAGCAGCCAGGCAGGGGTGGGCACTGAAGCTTTCTTT. This chain connects TRBV5-4 to TRBJ1-1, with a possible D match to TRBD1 (6 bases). Germline CDR1 is SGHNT and CDR2 is YYREEE (reference sequence). The V and J ends lost 4 bases and 4 bases respectively, with 14 bases between them. The CDR3 is 14 residues long. The full variable domain, in which reference TRBV5-4 and TRBJ1-1 provide the parts outside the CDR3, is ETGVTQSPTHLIKTRGQQVTLRCSSQSGHNTVSWYQQALGQGPQFIFQYYREEENGRGNFPPRFSGLQFPNYSSELNVNALELDDSALYLCASSQAGVGTEAFFGQGTRLTVV.

This sequence joins TRBV27 and TRBJ1-6; 10 positions agree with TRBD1. The CDR3 loop spans 16 amino acids. Losses at the gene ends were 5 bases for V and 8 bases for J; bases not matched to a gene: 9. CDR1 MNHEY and CDR2 SMNVEV come from the germline V gene (reference sequence). The CDR3 loop reads CASSPLWTGGDSPLHF. The DNA of the CDR3 is TGTGCCAGCAGTCCCTTATGGACAGGGGGGGATTCACCCCTCCACTTT.

The chain is built from TRBV27 and TRBJ1-2, with D tentatively TRBD1 (6 bases). Germline V gene lookup returns CDR1 MNHEY and CDR2 SMNVEV (reference sequence). Trimming cost V 8 bases and J 6 bases, with 13 bases left between them. The CDR3 has 12 residues. CDR3 sequence reads: CASRQAPHGYTF. CDR3 DNA sequence: TGTGCCAGCCGACAGGCCCCACATGGCTACACCTTC.

This clone was seen more than once but under ten times. The rearrangement links TRBV4-1 to TRBJ1-2; D is ambiguous. Germline loops: CDR1 MGHRA, CDR2 YSYEKL. This CDR3 contains 15 residues. V lost 0 bases and J 4 bases, leaving 12 bases between the germline ends. In DNA, the CDR3 is TGCGCCAGCAGCCAAGATACGGTTACCATCTATGGCTACACCTTC. Amino acid sequence: CASSQDTVTIYGYTF.

The chain is built from TRBV4-1 and TRBJ2-1; D perhaps matches TRBD2 (7 bases). Germline V lookup: CDR1 MGHRA, CDR2 YSYEKL. The V end lost 1 base, the J end lost 5 bases, and 15 bases lay between the germline ends. There are 16 residues in the CDR3. CDR3 region: CASSQVGGGRNNEQFF. The CDR3 DNA follows: TGCGCCAGCAGCCAAGTAGGGGGGGGGAGAAACAATGAGCAGTTCTTC.

The CDR3 sequence: CASSSGGTEYNEQFF. CDR3 DNA sequence: TGTGCCAGCAGCTCGGGCGGGACTGAATACAATGAGCAGTTCTTC. The chain has TRBV25-1 and TRBJ2-1, with D perhaps matching TRBD2 (6 bases). Germline V lookup: CDR1 MGHDK, CDR2 SYGVNS. V was trimmed by 6 bases and J by 4 bases, leaving 16 bases between them. This CDR3 comprises 15 residues.

The gene calls are TRBV6-6 and TRBJ1-5; possibly TRBD1 for D (6 bases). The CDR3 is 14 amino acids. Looked up from germline, CDR1 is MNHNY and CDR2 is SVGAGI (reference sequence). V lost 7 bases and J 1 base, leaving 11 bases between the germline ends. The CDR3: CASTDRTSNQPQHF. The CDR3, as DNA: TGTGCCAGCACAGACAGGACCAGCAATCAGCCCCAGCATTTT.

Here the CDR3 reads CASSSVGGQGVNSPLHF. CDR3 coding DNA: TGTGCCAGCAGTTCGGTGGGGGGACAGGGGGTAAATTCACCCCTCCACTTT. The V and J genes are TRBV13 and TRBJ1-6; TRBD1 matches 11 bases. The ends lost 6 bases at V and 7 bases at J; junction bases unmatched: 11. The CDR3 is 17 residues long. CDR1 and CDR2 from the germline V gene are PRHDT and FYEKMQ (reference sequence). Looking up the rest from reference TRBV13 and TRBJ1-6 gives the full variable domain: AAGVIQSPRHLIKEKRETATLKCYPIPRHDTVYWYQQGPGQDPQFLISFYEKMQSDKGSIPDRFSAQQFSDYHSELNMSSLELGDSALYFCASSSVGGQGVNSPLHFGNGTRLTVT.

The chain links TRBV19 to TRBJ2-5; 7 nucleotides match TRBD2. With 4 bases clipped from V and 5 bases from J, the junction kept 7 bases outside the gene matches. The germline CDR1 and CDR2 sequences are LNHDA and SQIVND (reference sequence). The CDR3 length is 14 residues. The CDR3 region has the DNA TGTGCCAGTAGTAGACGAGCGGGATCTGAGACCCAGTACTTC. Its translation is CASSRRAGSETQYF.

Only one count was recorded for this clone. The chain joins TRBV13 to TRBJ1-6, with D possibly being TRBD1 (5 bases). This CDR3 is 18 amino acids long. The V and J ends lost 5 bases and 7 bases respectively, with 24 bases between them. The germline V gene has CDR1 PRHDT and CDR2 FYEKMQ (reference sequence). CDR3 protein: CASSRRGLRGTENSPLHF. In nucleotides, the CDR3 is TGTGCCAGCAGCCGACGCGGTCTCCGGGGGACTGAGAATTCACCCCTCCACTTT. The whole variable domain, filled in from reference TRBV13 and TRBJ1-6, reads AAGVIQSPRHLIKEKRETATLKCYPIPRHDTVYWYQQGPGQDPQFLISFYEKMQSDKGSIPDRFSAQQFSDYHSELNMSSLELGDSALYFCASSRRGLRGTENSPLHFGNGTRLTVT.

This clone was seen many times. The chain employs TRBV3-1 (or the pseudogene TRBV3-2) and TRBJ1-6, with 9 bases lining up with TRBD1. Losses at the gene ends were 6 bases for V and 7 bases for J; bases not matched to a gene: 4. The V gene's germline CDR1 is LGHDT and CDR2 YNNKEL (reference sequence). This CDR3 is built from 14 residues. The CDR3 sequence is CASSFTGGNSPLHF. Here the CDR3 DNA reads TGTGCCAGCAGTTTCACAGGGGGCAATTCACCCCTCCACTTT.

The rearrangement links TRBV6-5 to TRBJ1-1; D is ambiguous. Per the germline V gene, CDR1 is MNHEY and CDR2 is SVGAGI. Trimming removed 2 bases at V and 0 bases at J, with 7 bases between. The CDR3 is made up of 14 amino acids. This CDR3 is CASSYGVLNTEAFF. In nucleotides, the CDR3 is TGTGCCAGCAGTTACGGAGTGTTGAACACTGAAGCTTTCTTT.

The V gene is TRBV30, the J gene TRBJ1-6, with a possible D match to TRBD1 (6 bases). Trimming took 0 bases from V and 9 from J, leaving 12 bases between them. CDR1 and CDR2 from the germline V gene are GTSNPN and SVGIG (reference sequence). The CDR3 length is 14 residues. The CDR3 nucleotides are TGTGCCTGGAGTGTACAGGGAATAGGTTCACCCCTCCACTTT. This gives the protein CAWSVQGIGSPLHF. The full variable domain, completed using reference TRBV30 and TRBJ1-6, is SQTIHQWPATLVQPVGSPLSLECTVEGTSNPNLYWYRQAAGRGLQLLFYSVGIGQISSEVPQNLSASRPQDRQFILSSKKLLLSDSGFYLCAWSVQGIGSPLHFGNGTRLTVT.